The T cell receptor (beta chain) under discussion was sequenced for a study of T cell responses to AZD1222 COVID-19 vaccine. About the research overall: Pooling of second doses given at about 4 or about 12 weeks was done.

TCRdb keeps only in-frame clones here, not all; method: immunoSEQ multiplex PCR. The repertoire has about 140,000 clones, about nine tenths of them found once; the top ten carry about 3.4%. Note on this clone: Its antigen is not known.

Findings of the study overall: Nearly half of unique spike-specific TCRs reportedly avoided B.1.351 and B.1.1.7 mutated regions. Vaccination with two AZD1222 doses was followed by a rise in Spike-specific TCR breadth and depth. Every sample of the repertoires postdated the peak T cell response.

Sequences were derived from peripheral blood, sampled on day 0 of AZD1222 vaccination. The sequence derives from an adult in good health.

The CDR3 loop is CASSLDSLNEQFF. The CDR3 bases are TGTGCCAGCAGCTTAGACAGCCTCAATGAGCAGTTCTTC. The J gene is TRBJ2-1, the V gene TRBV7-7; no definite D call. CDR1 SSHAT and CDR2 FNYEAQ come from the germline V gene (reference sequence). CDR3 length: 13 amino acids. V lost 1 base, J lost 6 bases, and 7 bases lay in between.